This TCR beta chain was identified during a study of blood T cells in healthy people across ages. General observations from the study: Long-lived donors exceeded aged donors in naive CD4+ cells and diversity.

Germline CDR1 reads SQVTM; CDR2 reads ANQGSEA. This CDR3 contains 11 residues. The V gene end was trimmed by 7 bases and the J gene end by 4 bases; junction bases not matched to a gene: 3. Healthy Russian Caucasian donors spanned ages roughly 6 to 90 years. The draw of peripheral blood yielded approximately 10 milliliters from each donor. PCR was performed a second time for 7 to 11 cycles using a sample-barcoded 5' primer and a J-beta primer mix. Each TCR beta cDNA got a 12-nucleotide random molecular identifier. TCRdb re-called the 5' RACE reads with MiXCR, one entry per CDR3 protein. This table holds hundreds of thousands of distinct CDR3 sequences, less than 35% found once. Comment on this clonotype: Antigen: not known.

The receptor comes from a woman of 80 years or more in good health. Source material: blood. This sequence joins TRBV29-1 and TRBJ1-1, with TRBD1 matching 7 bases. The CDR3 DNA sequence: TGCAGCGCCTACAGGGGCACTGAAGCTTTCTTT. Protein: CSAYRGTEAFF.